Listed here are 27 T cell receptor beta chains from one sample, sequenced in a study of CD8+ T cells in alopecia areata. In each case, RNA was isolated and then reverse transcribed into cDNA as the sequencing template. The assay was immunoSEQ multiplex PCR, and TCRdb's table has in-frame clones only and misses some. This repertoire shows tens of thousands of clones, about 96% found once; its top ten account for roughly 26%. The input for sequencing was CD8+ T cells sorted from blood, taken at week 0. These receptors were taken from a human donor with alopecia areata.

DNA for the CDR3: TGTGCCAGCAGATTAGCGGGGGGACACCAAGAGACCCAGTACTTC. Encoded protein: CASRLAGGHQETQYF. The rearrangement uses TRBV6-5 and TRBJ2-5; 10 bases agree with TRBD2. Germline CDR1 MNHEY, CDR2 SVGAGI. This CDR3 has 15 amino acids. J gave up 0 bases and V 6 bases, and 4 bases lay outside the gene matches.

The J gene is TRBJ2-7, the V gene TRBV7-9; D is unresolved. CDR3 length: 13 amino acids. V was pared by 8 bases and J by 3 bases, with 14 bases between. Germline loops: CDR1 SEHNR, CDR2 FQNEAQ (reference sequence). The CDR3 is CASGPQGRYEQYF. As DNA, the CDR3 is TGTGCCAGCGGACCCCAAGGTCGCTACGAGCAGTACTTC.

The V and J genes are TRBV7-9 and TRBJ2-3; the D gene is possibly TRBD2 (6 bases). The germline V and J ends were trimmed by 5 bases and 2 bases, with 17 bases remaining between them. CDR1 and CDR2 (germline): SEHNR, FQNEAQ (reference sequence). The CDR3 runs 16 residues. The CDR3 loop is CASSPYPGEATDTQYF. For the CDR3, the DNA is TGTGCCAGCAGCCCCTACCCCGGGGAGGCCACAGATACGCAGTATTTT.

This clone is a singleton in its sample. The chain couples TRBV27 to TRBJ2-1, with TRBD2 matching over 9 bases. J was trimmed by 4 bases and V by 4 bases; bases with no gene match: 11. CDR1 MNHEY and CDR2 SMNVEV come from the germline V gene (reference sequence). This CDR3 has 17 residues. The CDR3 DNA sequence: TGTGCCAGCAGTTCCCGGGGTAGCGGGGGACGATACAATGAGCAGTTCTTC. This encodes CASSSRGSGGRYNEQFF.

The chain joins TRBV7-6 to TRBJ1-2; 8 nucleotides match TRBD1. Germline lookup yields CDR1 SGHVS and CDR2 FNYEAQ. Trimming removed 4 bases from V and 8 bases from J; junction bases left unmatched: 9. This CDR3 has 14 residues. The DNA for the CDR3 is TGTGCCAGCAGCTCCGGACAGGGAACGTCCGGCTACACCTTC. It encodes CASSSGQGTSGYTF. The full variable domain, with the rest looked up from reference TRBV7-6 and TRBJ1-2, is GAGVSQSPRYKVTKRGQDVALRCDPISGHVSLYWYRQALGQGPEFLTYFNYEAQQDKSGLPNDRFSAERPEGSISTLTIQRTEQRDSAMYRCASSSGQGTSGYTFGSGTRLTVV.

V usage is TRBV4-2 and J usage is TRBJ1-1; possible D gene TRBD1, 5 bases. The CDR3 has 13 residues. The V gene's germline CDR1 is LGHNA and CDR2 YNFKEQ. V was clipped by 4 bases and J by 0 bases, with 6 bases between them. This chain's CDR3 is CASSRQLNTEAFF. The CDR3 DNA is TGTGCCAGCAGCCGACAGCTGAACACTGAAGCTTTCTTT.

Details on this clone: This sample includes further DNA sequences coding for the same CDR3. The chain is built from TRBV30 and TRBJ1-5; D unclear. Germline CDR1 and CDR2: GTSNPN and SVGIG (reference sequence). This CDR3 has 13 residues. V shed 0 bases and J shed 6 bases, with 9 bases lying between them. The CDR3 sequence: CAWSVGGSQPQHF. The CDR3 DNA reads as TGTGCCTGGAGTGTAGGAGGGAGTCAGCCCCAGCATTTT.

The CDR3 protein is CASSLTGSSSYNEQFF. The DNA of the CDR3 is TGCGCCAGCAGCTTAACAGGATCGAGCTCCTACAATGAGCAGTTCTTC. The chain links TRBV5-1 to TRBJ2-1; weak D call: TRBD1 (5 bases). This CDR3 comprises 16 residues. The V gene's germline CDR1 is SGHRS and CDR2 YFSETQ. Trimming cost V 2 bases and J 0 bases, with 12 bases left between them. Complete variable domain (other parts from reference TRBV5-1 and TRBJ2-1): KAGVTQTPRYLIKTRGQQVTLSCSPISGHRSVSWYQQTPGQGLQFLFEYFSETQRNKGNFPGRFSGRQFSNSRSEMNVSTLELGDSALYLCASSLTGSSSYNEQFFGPGTRLTVL.

The chain is built from TRBV5-1 and TRBJ1-2; D remains unclear. The germline V gene has CDR1 SGHRS and CDR2 YFSETQ. The V end was cut by 3 bases, the J end by 0 bases, with 9 bases between. The CDR3 consists of 14 residues. The CDR3 reads CASSSATSNYGYTF. The CDR3 DNA sequence: TGCGCCAGCAGCTCGGCCACCTCTAACTATGGCTACACCTTC.

As regards this clone: Here the CDR3 omits its conserved ending phenylalanine or tryptophan, so a read error is the likely source. The chain uses TRBV2 and TRBJ1-1, with a tentative D call TRBD1 (5 bases). CDR1 is SNHLY, CDR2 FYNNEI, per germline. This CDR3 region has 13 residues. V lost 6 bases to trimming and J lost 3 bases, with 11 bases between them. Here the CDR3 DNA reads TGTGCCAGCAGCTCCGTGGGACACACTGAAGCTTTCCTT. Protein product: CASSSVGHTEAFL.

The chain carries TRBV6-5 and TRBJ2-7, with TRBD1 matching 9 bases. This CDR3 spans 15 amino acids. CDR1 MNHEY and CDR2 SVGAGI come from the germline V gene. Trimming at V came to 6 bases and at J to 1 base, leaving 7 bases not matched to a gene. DNA of the CDR3: TGTGCCAGCAGCCTCCTTGGACAGGGGTCCTACGAGCAGTACTTC. Encoded protein: CASSLLGQGSYEQYF.

The rearrangement uses TRBV7-9 and TRBJ2-5; maybe TRBD1 (6 bases). CDR3 size: 14 residues. Germline CDR1 reads SEHNR; CDR2 reads FQNEAQ (reference sequence). V was clipped by 5 bases and J by 2 bases, with 12 bases between them. CDR3 sequence reads: CASSQTTGQETQYF. In nucleotides, the CDR3 is TGTGCCAGCAGCCAAACGACAGGACAAGAGACCCAGTACTTC.

The CDR3: CASSLSGWEQFF. The CDR3 DNA sequence: TGCGCCAGCAGCTTGAGCGGTTGGGAGCAGTTCTTC. The V gene is TRBV5-1, the J gene TRBJ2-1; a possible D gene is TRBD2 (5 bases). The CDR3 sequence is 12 residues long. CDR1 is SGHRS, CDR2 YFSETQ, per germline. Trimming shortened V by 1 base and J by 10 bases, and 9 bases separated the two germline ends.

This rearrangement joins TRBV29-1 to TRBJ1-2, with 7 bases fitting TRBD1. Germline trimming cut 4 bases from V and 4 bases from J; bases unmatched to any gene: 6. The CDR3 covers 13 residues. CDR1 is SQVTM and CDR2 is ANQGSEA in the germline V gene. In DNA form, the CDR3 reads TGCAGCGTTGCTACAGGGGACCTCTATGGCTACACCTTC. Protein product: CSVATGDLYGYTF.

CDR3 sequence reads: CASQDQIVDIQYF. CDR3 DNA sequence: TGTGCCAGCCAGGACCAGATTGTTGACATTCAGTACTTC. The chain employs TRBV2 and TRBJ2-4; D remains ambiguous. The CDR3 runs to 13 residues. The V end lost 8 bases, the J end lost 8 bases, and 16 bases lay between the germline ends. Germline V lookup: CDR1 SNHLY, CDR2 FYNNEI. The whole variable domain, remainder taken from reference TRBV2 and TRBJ2-4, is EPEVTQTPSHQVTQMGQEVILRCVPISNHLYFYWYRQILGQKVEFLVSFYNNEISEKSEIFDDQFSVERPDGSNFTLKIRSTKLEDSAMYFCASQDQIVDIQYFGAGTRLSVL.

This rearrangement joins TRBV29-1 to TRBJ1-1, with no clear D. Germline values: CDR1 SQVTM, CDR2 ANQGSEA. V gave up 4 bases and J gave up 6 bases, with 9 bases separating them. The CDR3 length is 11 residues. In DNA form, the CDR3 reads TGCAGCGTTGTTGGAGGGTCTGAAGCTTTCTTT. This translates into CSVVGGSEAFF.

The CDR3 DNA follows: TGCGCCAGCAGCCAAGCCGATGACAGAGTAGACTACGAGCAGTACTTC. Residues: CASSQADDRVDYEQYF. V and J are TRBV4-1 and TRBJ2-7; maybe TRBD1 (5 bases). Looked up from germline, CDR1 is MGHRA and CDR2 is YSYEKL. This CDR3 is 16 amino acids long. The germline V and J ends were trimmed by 1 base and 3 bases, with 16 bases remaining between them.

This chain links TRBV6-6 with TRBJ2-5, with D maybe TRBD2 (6 bases). The V and J ends lost 10 bases and 5 bases respectively, with 20 bases between them. Germline V lookup: CDR1 MNHNY, CDR2 SVGAGI (reference sequence). CDR3 length equals 14 residues. CDR3 region: CATHGGTGRETQYF. The CDR3 DNA sequence: TGTGCCACCCATGGGGGGACGGGAAGGGAGACCCAGTACTTC.

The V gene is TRBV7-3, the J gene TRBJ2-1, with unresolved D. The CDR3 spans 15 residues. CDR1 and CDR2 (germline): SGHTA, FQGTGA. V gave up 4 bases and J gave up 0 bases, with 10 bases separating them. CDR3 sequence: CASSSTLSSYNEQFF. The CDR3 DNA follows: TGTGCCAGCAGCTCGACGCTGAGCTCCTACAATGAGCAGTTCTTC. The full variable domain, rest sourced from reference TRBV7-3 and TRBJ2-1, is GAGVSQTPSNKVTEKGKYVELRCDPISGHTALYWYRQSLGQGPEFLIYFQGTGAADDSGLPNDRFFAVRPEGSVSTLKIQRTERGDSAVYLCASSSTLSSYNEQFFGPGTRLTVL.

Concerning this clone: A read error may produce the germline difference seen at one junction end. This chain joins TRBV13 and TRBJ1-1, with TRBD1 as a possible D gene (6 bases). Germline loops: CDR1 PRHDT, CDR2 FYEKMQ (reference sequence). The CDR3 extends over 13 amino acids. This chain's CDR3 is CASSQGGRAEAFF. The CDR3 coding sequence is TGCGCCAGCAGCCAAGGGGGAAGAGCTGAAGCTTTCTTT.

The chain combines TRBV18 with TRBJ2-3, with D possibly TRBD1 on 6 matching bases. The germline CDR1 and CDR2 sequences are KGHSH and LQKENI. The CDR3 is made up of 16 amino acids. V was cut by 3 bases and J by 1 base, with 14 bases left in between. The CDR3 DNA follows: TGTGCCAGCTCACCCCTGGACAGAGGAGGCACAGATACGCAGTATTTT. This gives the protein CASSPLDRGGTDTQYF.

J is TRBJ2-7 and V is TRBV29-1; unclear D gene. The CDR3 length is 14 residues. Germline V gene sequence: CDR1 SQVTM, CDR2 ANQGSEA. V was pared by 0 bases and J by 2 bases, with 11 bases between. The CDR3 DNA reads TGCAGCGTTGAAGATCGAAGCAGACCCTACGAGCAGTACTTC. It codes for CSVEDRSRPYEQYF.

The rearrangement uses TRBV6-5 and TRBJ2-3; no firm D call. The germline V gene has CDR1 MNHEY and CDR2 SVGAGI. CDR3 size: 11 residues. Trimming removed 7 bases at V and 3 bases at J, with 5 bases between. The CDR3 reads CASTNTDTQYF. CDR3 nucleotides: TGTGCCAGCACCAATACAGATACGCAGTATTTT.

The chain links TRBV4-1 to TRBJ2-7; D tentatively reads TRBD1 or TRBD2 (5 bases each). Looked up from germline, CDR1 is MGHRA and CDR2 is YSYEKL. Trimming removed 4 bases from V and 5 bases from J, with 18 bases in between. The CDR3 contains 15 residues. The CDR3 protein is CASSRDSGPMDEQYF. Here the CDR3 DNA reads TGCGCCAGCAGCCGCGATTCGGGACCCATGGACGAGCAGTACTTC.

The chain carries TRBV7-6 and TRBJ2-3, with TRBD1 identical over 10 bases. V was clipped by 1 base and J by 4 bases; unmatched bases: 20. This CDR3 is 21 amino acids long. In germline, CDR1 is SGHVS, CDR2 FNYEAQ. CDR3 nucleotides: TGTGCCAGCAGCTTAGGATTTGGGACAGGGGATGATAGGAGTAGTCCAGATACGCAGTATTTT. Translated, it gives CASSLGFGTGDDRSSPDTQYF.

The chain recombines TRBV7-9 with TRBJ2-7; D gene ambiguous. Trimming shortened V by 4 bases and J by 3 bases, and 13 bases separated the two germline ends. The length of the CDR3 is 14 residues. CDR1 and CDR2 (germline): SEHNR, FQNEAQ (reference sequence). CDR3 residues: CASSSFMTRYEQYF. In DNA form, the CDR3 reads TGTGCCAGCAGCTCTTTTATGACACGCTACGAGCAGTACTTC.

The count of this clone is one. The J gene is TRBJ2-2, the V gene TRBV5-1; D remains unclear. In germline, CDR1 is SGHRS, CDR2 YFSETQ. The CDR3 is 11 amino acids. Trimming stripped 8 bases from V and 7 bases from J, with 9 bases between. The CDR3 here is CARARNGELFF. Here the CDR3 DNA reads TGCGCCAGGGCGCGAAACGGGGAGCTGTTTTTT.